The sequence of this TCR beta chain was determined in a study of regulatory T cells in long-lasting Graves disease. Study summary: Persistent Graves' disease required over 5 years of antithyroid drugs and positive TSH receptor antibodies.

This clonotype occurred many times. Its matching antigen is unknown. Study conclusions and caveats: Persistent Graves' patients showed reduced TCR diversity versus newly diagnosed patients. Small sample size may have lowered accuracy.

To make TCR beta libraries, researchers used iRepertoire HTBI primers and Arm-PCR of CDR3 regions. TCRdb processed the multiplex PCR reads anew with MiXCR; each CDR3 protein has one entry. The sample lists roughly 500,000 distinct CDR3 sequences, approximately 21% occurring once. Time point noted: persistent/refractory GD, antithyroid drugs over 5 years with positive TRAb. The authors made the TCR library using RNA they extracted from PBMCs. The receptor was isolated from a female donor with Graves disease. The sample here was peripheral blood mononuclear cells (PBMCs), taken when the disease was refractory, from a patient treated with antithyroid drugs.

CDR3 DNA: TGTGCCAGCAGCGACCTCCCTGGACAGGGGCCTTTCTACGAGCAGTACTTC. Protein product: CASSDLPGQGPFYEQYF. The chain joins TRBV28 to TRBJ2-7; TRBD1 aligns across 9 bases. This CDR3 region has 17 residues. Germline assignment: CDR1 MDHEN and CDR2 SYDVKM. The V and J ends lost 6 bases and 3 bases, in that order; junction bases with no gene match: 15.